This passage covers 14 T cell receptor beta chains from one sample sequenced in a study of shared clonotypes between healthy human individuals (dated by TCRdb to about 2020). Library prep was done by the immunoSEQ multiplex PCR assay. TCRdb took over this immuneACCESS table, retaining in-frame rearrangements with V and J assigned. Such tables are incomplete; in checked studies, under half of the missing clones stem from an unresolved V gene, and the remainder is unexplained. Here the sample has about 480,000 clones; 60% to 80% occur a single time. The ten largest account for under 15% of the sample. The sequenced sample consisted of PBMCs. The receptors derive from a woman in her thirties or forties in good health. Some clones in this sample may be carry-over from other donors' samples.

The V call is TRBV10-3, the J call TRBJ1-1, with D unclear. Germline lookup yields CDR1 ENHRY and CDR2 SYGVKD. Deletions cut 4 bases from V and 0 bases from J, with 12 bases between. This CDR3 is built from 15 residues. CDR3 loop: CAISASGRVNTEAFF. Written as DNA, the CDR3 is TGTGCCATCAGTGCCTCGGGGAGGGTGAACACTGAAGCTTTCTTT.

Concerning this clone: Other DNA sequences within the sample encode an identical CDR3. CDR3 DNA sequence: TGTGCCAGCAATCCGACTAGCGGGACAGATACGCAGTATTTT. Translating gives CASNPTSGTDTQYF. V gene TRBV2 combines with J gene TRBJ2-3; 10 bases are a match to TRBD2. The CDR3 runs to 14 residues. Trimming removed 7 bases from V and 3 bases from J; junction bases left unmatched: 4. Looked up from germline, CDR1 is SNHLY and CDR2 is FYNNEI.

The CDR3 reads CASSLSGQEVSYEQYF. DNA of the CDR3: TGTGCCAGCAGTTTAAGTGGACAGGAGGTCTCCTACGAGCAGTACTTC. The chain is built from TRBV27 and TRBJ2-7; the match to TRBD1 covers 7 bases. Germline V lookup: CDR1 MNHEY, CDR2 SMNVEV (reference sequence). J was trimmed by 0 bases and V by 2 bases; bases with no gene match: 7. The CDR3 length is 16 residues.

The CDR3 coding sequence is TGTGCCAGCAGCGCAGGCCGTCGACTAGCACTCTCCTACAATGAGCAGTTCTTC. Translation gives CASSAGRRLALSYNEQFF. The chain joins TRBV9 to TRBJ2-1; the match to TRBD2 covers 7 bases. There are 18 residues in the CDR3. Germline lookup yields CDR1 SGDLS and CDR2 YYNGEE. V gave up 3 bases and J gave up 0 bases; unmatched junction bases: 12. The whole variable domain, remainder taken from reference TRBV9 and TRBJ2-1, is DSGVTQTPKHLITATGQRVTLRCSPRSGDLSVYWYQQSLDQGLQFLIQYYNGEERAKGNILERFSAQQFPDLHSELNLSSLELGDSALYFCASSAGRRLALSYNEQFFGPGTRLTVL.

This clone was seen once. The chain has TRBV7-8 and TRBJ1-4, with 9 bases fitting TRBD1. The CDR3 extends over 14 amino acids. Germline assignment: CDR1 SGHVS and CDR2 FQNEAQ. V was pared by 4 bases and J by 7 bases, with 4 bases of the junction left unmatched. The CDR3 DNA reads as TGTGCCAGCAGCTCCACAGGGGGCGGTGAAAAACTGTTTTTT. Protein product: CASSSTGGGEKLFF. Filled out from reference TRBV7-8 and TRBJ1-4, the complete variable domain reads GAGVSQSPRYKVAKRGQDVALRCDPISGHVSLFWYQQALGQGPEFLTYFQNEAQLDKSGLPSDRFFAERPEGSVSTLKIQRTQQEDSAVYLCASSSTGGGEKLFFGSGTQLSVL.

This chain connects TRBV6-6 to TRBJ1-1; D might be TRBD1 (5 bases). V lost 2 bases, J lost 5 bases, and 12 bases lay in between. The CDR3 contains 14 residues. The germline V gene has CDR1 MNHNY and CDR2 SVGAGI (reference sequence). CDR3 residues: CASSYGGDATEAFF. The CDR3 DNA reads TGTGCCAGCAGTTACGGGGGGGATGCAACTGAAGCTTTCTTT.

This chain connects TRBV7-6 to TRBJ2-3; D not resolved. V lost 1 base, J lost 3 bases, and 14 bases lay in between. Germline V CDR1 and CDR2: SGHVS, FNYEAQ. The CDR3 is 16 amino acids. The CDR3 nucleotides read TGTGCCAGCAGCTTAGAAGGGATCCGCGGAACAGATACGCAGTATTTT. This codes for CASSLEGIRGTDTQYF. Variable domain in full (rest from reference TRBV7-6 and TRBJ2-3): GAGVSQSPRYKVTKRGQDVALRCDPISGHVSLYWYRQALGQGPEFLTYFNYEAQQDKSGLPNDRFSAERPEGSISTLTIQRTEQRDSAMYRCASSLEGIRGTDTQYFGPGTRLTVL.

To note about this clone: Other DNA variants within this sample encode the same CDR3. The rearrangement links TRBV27 to TRBJ2-7, with TRBD2 identical over 10 bases. With V trimmed by 6 bases and J by 7 bases, 9 bases remained unmatched. Germline-derived CDR1 and CDR2 are MNHEY and SMNVEV (reference sequence). The CDR3 runs to 14 residues. CDR3 region: CASRKAGGPGEQYF. The CDR3 nucleotides read TGTGCCAGCAGGAAAGCGGGAGGGCCGGGTGAGCAGTACTTC.

The rearrangement links TRBV7-2 to TRBJ2-1; the match to TRBD1 covers 7 bases. J lost 0 bases, V lost 6 bases, and 8 bases had no gene match. CDR3 length: 16 residues. Germline assignment: CDR1 SGHTA and CDR2 FQGNSA. CDR3 DNA: TGTGCCAGCAGGACCCGCAGGGGGAGCTCCTACAATGAGCAGTTCTTC. It codes for CASRTRRGSSYNEQFF.

About this clone: Different DNA sequences within this sample yield the same CDR3. This chain uses TRBV19 with TRBJ2-7; TRBD2 matches at 13 bases. Germline V CDR1 and CDR2: LNHDA, SQIVND (reference sequence). V lost 5 bases and J lost 3; bases outside the gene matches: 4. There are 15 residues in the CDR3. CDR3 amino acids: CASSPRTSGSYEQYF. The DNA for the CDR3 is TGTGCCAGTAGTCCGCGGACTAGCGGGAGCTACGAGCAGTACTTC.

This clone was counted a single time. This chain connects TRBV7-2 to TRBJ1-4; D ambiguous. In germline, CDR1 is SGHTA, CDR2 FQGNSA. With 2 bases removed from V and 3 bases from J, the gap between germline ends came to 19 bases. The CDR3 is 18 residues long. CDR3 in DNA: TGTGCCAGCAGCTTAACTCTTGGGTGGGGAGGAGCTAATGAAAAACTGTTTTTT. Residues: CASSLTLGWGGANEKLFF.

The rearrangement uses TRBV4-2 and TRBJ2-1; D ambiguous. The CDR3 contains 12 residues. Trimming left V 2 bases short and J 6 bases short, with 5 bases between. CDR1 and CDR2 from the germline V gene are LGHNA and YNFKEQ. The CDR3 sequence is CASSQNRNEQFF. The CDR3 DNA reads as TGTGCCAGCAGCCAAAACCGCAATGAGCAGTTCTTC.

In this sample, this clone turned up a few times. This chain links TRBV2 with TRBJ2-7; D remains unclear. V gave up 6 bases and J gave up 6 bases, with 15 bases separating them. The germline gives CDR1 SNHLY, CDR2 FYNNEI. The CDR3 covers 13 residues. This CDR3 reads CASREQSPFEQYF. CDR3 DNA: TGTGCCAGCAGGGAGCAGTCCCCATTCGAGCAGTACTTC.

The chain is built from TRBV7-9 and TRBJ1-3, with D possibly being TRBD1 (5 bases). CDR3 length equals 13 residues. V lost 10 bases and J lost 3, with 13 bases in between. Germline V gene data show CDR1 as SEHNR and CDR2 as FQNEAQ (reference sequence). The CDR3 DNA is TGTGCCACCCGGGGCGCGGGTGGAAACACCATATATTTT. This sequence encodes CATRGAGGNTIYF. The full variable domain, rest sourced from reference TRBV7-9 and TRBJ1-3, is DTGVSQNPRHKITKRGQNVTFRCDPISEHNRLYWYRQTLGQGPEFLTYFQNEAQLEKSRLLSDRFSAERPKGSFSTLEIQRTEQGDSAMYLCATRGAGGNTIYFGEGSWLTVV.